The T cell receptor beta chain described here comes from a study of cytomegalovirus exposure and HLA in healthy donors. Study-wide findings and caveats: According to the study, 160 or so TCR beta chains were cytomegalovirus-associated. It was confirmed in vitro that three of the CMV-associated chains were specific for CMV antigens. The likely origin of a cluster of highly shared sequence variants was a sequencing artifact. It was taken for granted in presence/absence analyses that sequencing depth across donors was roughly uniform.

Comments on this clone: What it binds is unknown.

In the PCR, 60 Vbeta and 13 Jbeta primers were used. TCRdb's copy holds only in-frame clones and misses some; the assay was immunoSEQ multiplex PCR. This table has nearly 200,000 clones, about 77% appearing once. V dropped 7 bases and J dropped 10 bases, with 14 bases sitting between them. Germline lookup yields CDR1 MGHDK and CDR2 SYGVNS. The CDR3 spans 12 residues. This TCR was sampled from a woman aged 30 to 39 in good health and CMV-seropositive. The V and J genes are TRBV25-1 and TRBJ2-1, with TRBD2 as a possible D gene (5 bases). Sequenced input: PBMCs. The CDR3 coding sequence is TGTGCCAGCAAGGGTGACGGGATCGAGCAGTTCTTC. This gives the protein CASKGDGIEQFF.